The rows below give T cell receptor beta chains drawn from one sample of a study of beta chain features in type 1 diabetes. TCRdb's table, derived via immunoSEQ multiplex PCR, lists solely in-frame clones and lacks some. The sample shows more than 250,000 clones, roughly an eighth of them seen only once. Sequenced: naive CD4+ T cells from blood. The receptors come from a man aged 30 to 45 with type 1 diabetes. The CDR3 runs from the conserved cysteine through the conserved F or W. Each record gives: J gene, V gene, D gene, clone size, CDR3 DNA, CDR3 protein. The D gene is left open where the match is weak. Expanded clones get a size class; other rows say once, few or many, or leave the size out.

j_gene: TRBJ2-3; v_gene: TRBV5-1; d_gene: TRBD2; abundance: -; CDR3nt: TGCGCCAGCAGCTTGGGACTAGCGGGTGTCACAGATACGCAGTATTTT; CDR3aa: CASSLGLAGVTDTQYF
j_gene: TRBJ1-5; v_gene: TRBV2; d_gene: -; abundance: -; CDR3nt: TGTGCCAGCAGTGAAATAGGAGGGTTCCAGCCCCAGCATTTT; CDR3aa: CASSEIGGFQPQHF
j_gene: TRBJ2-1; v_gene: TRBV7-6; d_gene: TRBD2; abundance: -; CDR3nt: TGTGCCAGCAGACTAGCGGGACACCCGGGGGATGAGCAGTTCTTC; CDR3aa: CASRLAGHPGDEQFF
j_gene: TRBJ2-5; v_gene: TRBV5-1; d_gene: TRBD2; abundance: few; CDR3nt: TGCGCCAGCAGCTTGGCGGGGGGACTGCAAGAGACCCAGTACTTC; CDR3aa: CASSLAGGLQETQYF
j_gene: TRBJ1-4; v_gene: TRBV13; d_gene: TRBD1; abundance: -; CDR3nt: TGTGCCAGCAGCCGGTCGGGACAGGGGAATGAAAAACTGTTTTTT; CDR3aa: CASSRSGQGNEKLFF
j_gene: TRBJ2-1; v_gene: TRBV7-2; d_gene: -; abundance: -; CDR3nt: TGTGCCAGCAGCCGCGACAGTTACAATGAGCAGTTCTTC; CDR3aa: CASSRDSYNEQFF
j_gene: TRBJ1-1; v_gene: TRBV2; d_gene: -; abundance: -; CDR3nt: TGTGCCAGCAGTGTCAGGGGCCCAGCTTTCTTT; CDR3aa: CASSVRGPAFF
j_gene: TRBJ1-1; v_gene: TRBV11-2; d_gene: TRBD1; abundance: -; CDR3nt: TGTGCCAGCAGCAAAAGGACAGGGGAGAACACTGAAGCTTTCTTT; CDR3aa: CASSKRTGENTEAFF
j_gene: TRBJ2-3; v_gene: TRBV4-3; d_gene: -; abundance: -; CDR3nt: TGCGCCAGCAGCCTCTCTCCGGAGCCTAGCACAGATACGCAGTATTTT; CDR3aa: CASSLSPEPSTDTQYF
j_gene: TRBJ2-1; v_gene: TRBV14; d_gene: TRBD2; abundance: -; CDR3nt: TGTGCCAGCAGCCAAGCGAGCGGGGACTACAATGAGCAGTTCTTC; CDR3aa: CASSQASGDYNEQFF
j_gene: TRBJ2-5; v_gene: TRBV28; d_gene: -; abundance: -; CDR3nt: TGTGCCAGCAGGGAGGGAAGAGAGACCCAGTACTTC; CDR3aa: CASREGRETQYF
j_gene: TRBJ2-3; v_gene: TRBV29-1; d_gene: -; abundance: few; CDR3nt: TGCAGCGTAGACACAGGGTCGACAGATACGCAGTATTTT; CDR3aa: CSVDTGSTDTQYF
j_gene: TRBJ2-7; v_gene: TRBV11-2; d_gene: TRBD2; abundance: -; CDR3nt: TGTGCCAGCAGCTTAGATGCTAGCGGGGTTTACTACGAGCAGTACTTC; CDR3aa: CASSLDASGVYYEQYF
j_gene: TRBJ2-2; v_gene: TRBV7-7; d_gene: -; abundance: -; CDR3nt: TGTGCTAGCAGTCCAGGTCCTGCCGGGGAGCTGTTTTTT; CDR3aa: CASSPGPAGELFF
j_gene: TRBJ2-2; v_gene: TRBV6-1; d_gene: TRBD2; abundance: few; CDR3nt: TGTGCCAGCAAAGGACTAGCGGGACCCGGGGAGCTGTTTTTT; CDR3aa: CASKGLAGPGELFF
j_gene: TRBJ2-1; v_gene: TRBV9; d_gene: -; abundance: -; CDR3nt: TGTGCCAGCAGCGTTGCCGGTGATGCCTACAATGAGCAGTTCTTC; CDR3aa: CASSVAGDAYNEQFF
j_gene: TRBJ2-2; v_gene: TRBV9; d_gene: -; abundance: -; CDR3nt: TGTGCCAGCATGAGTCCGGGGGTGGCCGGGGAGCTGTTTTTT; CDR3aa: CASMSPGVAGELFF
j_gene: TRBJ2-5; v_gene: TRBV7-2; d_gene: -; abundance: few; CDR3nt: TGTGCCAGCAGCTTCGCAGGGAAAGAGACCCAGTACTTC; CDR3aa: CASSFAGKETQYF
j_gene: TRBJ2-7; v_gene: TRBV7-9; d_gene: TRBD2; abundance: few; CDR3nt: TGTGCCAGCAGCCCAAGGTCCCCTAGCGGGACCCACGAGCAGTACTTC; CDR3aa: CASSPRSPSGTHEQYF
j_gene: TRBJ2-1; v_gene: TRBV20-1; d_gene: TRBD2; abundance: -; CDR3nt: TGCAGTGTGGGAGGGTTTGAGCAGTTCTTC; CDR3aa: CSVGGFEQFF
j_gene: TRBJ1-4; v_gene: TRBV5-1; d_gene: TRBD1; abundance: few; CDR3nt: TGCGCCAGCAGTCGGACAGGTTCCAATGAAAAACTGTTTTTT; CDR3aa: CASSRTGSNEKLFF
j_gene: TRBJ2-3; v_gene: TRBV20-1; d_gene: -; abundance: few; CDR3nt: TGCAGTGCCCCTACAGATACGCAGTATTTT; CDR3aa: CSAPTDTQYF
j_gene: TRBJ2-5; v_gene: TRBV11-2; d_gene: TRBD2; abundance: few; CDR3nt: TGTGCCAGCAGCTTAGGTGGCACTAGCGGGGGGTACCAAGAGACCCAGTACTTC; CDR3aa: CASSLGGTSGGYQETQYF
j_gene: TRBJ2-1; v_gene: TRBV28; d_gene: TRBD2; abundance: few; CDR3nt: TGTGCCAGCAGTCCCGGACTAGCGGGAGTACATAATGAGCAGTTCTTC; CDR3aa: CASSPGLAGVHNEQFF
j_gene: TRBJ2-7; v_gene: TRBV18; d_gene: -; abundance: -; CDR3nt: TGTGCCAGCTCACCTAACCAGGGTTTAGGCTACGAGCAGTACTTC; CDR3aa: CASSPNQGLGYEQYF
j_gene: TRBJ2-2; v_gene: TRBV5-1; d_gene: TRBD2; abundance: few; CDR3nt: TGCGCCAGCAGAGCCTCTAGCGGGAGTCAGACCGGGGAGCTGTTTTTT; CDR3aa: CASRASSGSQTGELFF
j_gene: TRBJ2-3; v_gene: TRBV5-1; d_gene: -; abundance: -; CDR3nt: TGCGCCAGCAGCGGCATCAGCACAGATACGCAGTATTTT; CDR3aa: CASSGISTDTQYF
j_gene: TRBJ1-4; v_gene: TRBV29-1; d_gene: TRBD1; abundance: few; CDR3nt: TGCAGCGTGGCACAGGGGGTTGTTGAAAAACTGTTTTTT; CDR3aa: CSVAQGVVEKLFF
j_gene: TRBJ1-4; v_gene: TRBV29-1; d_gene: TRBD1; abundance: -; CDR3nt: TGCAGCGTCTACAGGGGAAGATATGAAAAACTGTTTTTT; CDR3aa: CSVYRGRYEKLFF
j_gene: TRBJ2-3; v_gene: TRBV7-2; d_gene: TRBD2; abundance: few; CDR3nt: TGTGCCAGCAGCTTAGCGGCGGGGGGAGATACGCAGTATTTT; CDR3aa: CASSLAAGGDTQYF
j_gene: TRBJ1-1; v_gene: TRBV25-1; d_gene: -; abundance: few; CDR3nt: TGTGCCAGCAGTGATCCCCCTAACACTGAAGCTTTCTTT; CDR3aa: CASSDPPNTEAFF
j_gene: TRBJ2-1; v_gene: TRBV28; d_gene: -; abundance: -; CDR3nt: TGTGCCAGCACCGGGTTCAAGGCAGGGATCAGCAATGAGCAGTTCTTC; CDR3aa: CASTGFKAGISNEQFF
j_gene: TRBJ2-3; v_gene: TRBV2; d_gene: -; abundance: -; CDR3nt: TGTGCCAGCAGTATAGCGAGAAACACAGATACGCAGTATTTT; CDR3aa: CASSIARNTDTQYF
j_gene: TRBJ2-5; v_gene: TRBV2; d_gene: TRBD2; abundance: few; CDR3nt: TGTGCCAGCGTTACGGCGGGACTAGGGAACCAAGAGACCCAGTACTTC; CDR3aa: CASVTAGLGNQETQYF
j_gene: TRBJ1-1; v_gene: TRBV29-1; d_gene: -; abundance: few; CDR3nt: TGCAGCGTTGAAGTAAAGGGGCGGTACACTGAAGCTTTCTTT; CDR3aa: CSVEVKGRYTEAFF
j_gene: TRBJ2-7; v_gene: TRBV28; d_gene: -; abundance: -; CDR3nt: TGTGCCAGCAGTTACGACCCGACTTCCTACGAGCAGTACTTC; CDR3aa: CASSYDPTSYEQYF
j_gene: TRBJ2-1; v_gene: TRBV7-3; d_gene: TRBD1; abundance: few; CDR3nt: TGTGCCAGCAGTTATACTCGGGACAGGGGGGGGAATGAGCAGTTCTTC; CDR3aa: CASSYTRDRGGNEQFF
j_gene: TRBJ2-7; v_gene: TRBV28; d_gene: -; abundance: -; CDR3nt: TGTGCCAGCAGGAGTTCGACCTACGAGCAGTACTTC; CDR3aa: CASRSSTYEQYF
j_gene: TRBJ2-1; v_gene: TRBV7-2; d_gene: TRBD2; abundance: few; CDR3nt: TGTGCCAGCAGCCAAGGCGGACTAGGTAACAATGAGCAGTTCTTC; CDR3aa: CASSQGGLGNNEQFF
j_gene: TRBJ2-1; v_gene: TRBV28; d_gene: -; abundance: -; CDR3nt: TGTGCCAGCACCACCCAAGGGGCGCGGAGCCCCTACAATGAGCAGTTCTTC; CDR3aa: CASTTQGARSPYNEQFF
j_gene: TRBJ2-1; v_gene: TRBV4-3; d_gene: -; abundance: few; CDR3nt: TGCGCCAGCAGCCAAGGGGGACTCGCCGTCGTCGATGAGCAGTTCTTC; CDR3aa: CASSQGGLAVVDEQFF
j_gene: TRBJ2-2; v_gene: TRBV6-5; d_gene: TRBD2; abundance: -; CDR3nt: TGTGCCAGCTTAAAGCGGGAGACGCCCGGGGAGCTGTTTTTT; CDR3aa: CASLKRETPGELFF
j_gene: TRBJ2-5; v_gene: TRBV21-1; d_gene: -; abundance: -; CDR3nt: TGTGCCAGCAGCAGTACGGGACAGCATCAGCCGGAGATGACGGCCAACAAGTACCAAGAGACCCAGTACTTC; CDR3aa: CASSSTGQHQPEMTANKYQETQYF
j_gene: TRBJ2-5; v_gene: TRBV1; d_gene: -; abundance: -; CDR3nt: TGCACCAGCAGCCAAAGCCACAGGGGGCTAGAGACCCAGTACTTC; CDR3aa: CTSSQSHRGLETQYF
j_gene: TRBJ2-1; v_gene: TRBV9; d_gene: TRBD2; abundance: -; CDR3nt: TGTGCCAGCAGCGTAAAAGCGGGAGGCTACAATGAGCAGTTCTTC; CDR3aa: CASSVKAGGYNEQFF
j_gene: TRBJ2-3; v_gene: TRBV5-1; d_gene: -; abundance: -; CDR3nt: TGCGCCAGCAGCAGCGGAGCGGTTCGCACAGATACGCAGTATTTT; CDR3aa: CASSSGAVRTDTQYF
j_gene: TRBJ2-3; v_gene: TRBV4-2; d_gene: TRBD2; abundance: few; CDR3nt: TGTGCCAGCAGCCAAGATGGGGGACTAGCGGGAGGATCAGATACGCAGTATTTT; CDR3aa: CASSQDGGLAGGSDTQYF
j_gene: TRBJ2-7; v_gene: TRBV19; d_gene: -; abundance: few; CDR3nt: TGTGCCAGTAGTATATTGGCCGGAGACTACGAGCAGTACTTC; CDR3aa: CASSILAGDYEQYF
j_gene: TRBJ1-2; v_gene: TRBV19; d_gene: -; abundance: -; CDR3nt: TGTGCCAGTAGGGCGGGGGGGCTCACCTATGGCTACACCTTC; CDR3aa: CASRAGGLTYGYTF
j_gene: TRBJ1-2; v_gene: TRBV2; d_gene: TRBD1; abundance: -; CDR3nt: TGTGCCAGCAGTGAAGAGGGGGCGGGTGGCTACACCTTC; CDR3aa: CASSEEGAGGYTF
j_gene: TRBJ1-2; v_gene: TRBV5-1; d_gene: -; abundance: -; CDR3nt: TGCGCCAGCAGCTTGGGATCGACAGGCTACTATGGCTACACCTTC; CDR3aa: CASSLGSTGYYGYTF
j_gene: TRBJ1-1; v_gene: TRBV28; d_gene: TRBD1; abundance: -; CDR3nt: TGTGCCAGCACCGGACAGGGAAACACTGAAGCTTTCTTT; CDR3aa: CASTGQGNTEAFF
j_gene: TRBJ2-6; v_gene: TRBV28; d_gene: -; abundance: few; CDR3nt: TGTGCCAGCAGTTTAACGGGATATGGGGCCAACGTCCTGACTTTC; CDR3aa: CASSLTGYGANVLTF